Listed below are T cell receptor beta chains from one sample, sequenced in a study of tumor and adjacent non-tumor tissue in lung cancer. A single record per CDR3 protein comes from TCRdb applying MiXCR to the multiplex PCR reads. The sample records over 110,000 distinct CDR3 sequences, around 61% being singletons. The sequenced sample consisted of lung tumor tissue. The receptors were sampled from a man aged 55 to 69 with small cell lung cancer. Each CDR3 is given with its conserved first and last residue. A D gene is named only where the DNA matches it firmly. The size entry is marked missing in some rows and otherwise reads once, few, many or a size class.

len,d_gene,j_gene,abundance,v_gene,CDR3aa,CDR3nt
15,.,TRBJ1-5,.,TRBV6-1,CASTDGKGVLQLQHF,TGTGCCAGCACTGACGGCAAGGGGGTACTTCAGCTCCAGCATTTT
18,TRBD2,TRBJ2-1,few,TRBV11-2,CASTSQGLAGGPGNEQFF,TGTGCCAGCACCTCTCAAGGACTAGCGGGGGGGCCAGGCAATGAGCAGTTCTTC
15,.,TRBJ2-3,.,TRBV11-2,CASSLDKKGADAQYF,TGTGCCAGCAGCTTGGACAAGAAAGGAGCAGATGCGCAGTATTTT
15,.,TRBJ2-7,few,TRBV6-1,CASSELGVSSYEQYF,TGTGCCAGCAGTGAATTAGGGGTTAGCTCCTACGAGCAGTACTTC
15,TRBD1,TRBJ1-5,.,TRBV12-3/TRBV12-4,CASSPGQGSNQSQHF,TGTGCCAGCAGCCCTGGACAGGGTAGCAATCAGTCCCAGCATTTT
10,.,TRBJ2-5,once,TRBV29-1,CSIWWETQYF,TGCAGCATTTGGTGGGAGACCCAGTACTTC
14,TRBD1,TRBJ2-3,.,TRBV28,CASSLRDSRATQYF,TGTGCCAGCAGTTTACGGGACAGTCGGGCCACGCAGTATTTT
13,.,TRBJ1-2,.,TRBV20-1,CTASSQGNHGYTF,TGCACTGCTAGTTCCCAAGGGAACCATGGCTACACCTTC
14,.,TRBJ2-5,few,TRBV20-1,CSARDPRTLETQYF,TGCAGTGCTAGAGATCCCCGGACCCTGGAGACCCAGTACTTC
16,.,TRBJ1-5,.,TRBV29-1,CSVILVGVASNQPQLF,TGCAGCGTTATATTGGTCGGGGTCGCCTCCAATCAGCCCCAGCTTTTT
13,TRBD1,TRBJ1-2,.,TRBV20-1,CSGQGQANYAYTF,TGCAGTGGTCAGGGACAGGCTAACTATGCTTACACCTTC
14,.,TRBJ1-2,.,TRBV6-5,CASSGDSPRYGYAF,TGTGCCAGCAGTGGAGACAGTCCTCGCTATGGCTACGCCTTC
14,.,TRBJ2-5,.,TRBV6-1,CAVSVWGPQETQYF,TGTGCCGTCTCTGTGTGGGGGCCCCAAGAGACCCAGTACTTC
13,.,TRBJ2-3,.,TRBV5-4,CASNGGNTDTQYF,TGTGCTAGCAACGGGGGAAACACAGATACGCAGTATTTT
13,.,TRBJ1-1,.,TRBV11-3,CSSSKDGGTEAFF,TGTTCCAGCAGTAAAGATGGAGGTACTGAAGCTTTCTTT
19,.,TRBJ1-1,many,TRBV6-2/TRBV6-3,CASSYSAFRGEKGNTEAFF,TGTGCCAGCAGTTACTCAGCATTCAGGGGCGAGAAGGGGAACACTGAAGCTTTCTTT
14,TRBD1,TRBJ2-5,.,TRBV20-1,CGAAWTGYREIQYF,TGCGGTGCTGCCTGGACAGGGTACCGGGAGATCCAGTACTTC
14,.,TRBJ1-3,.,TRBV10-3,CAISEGSSGNTIYF,TGTGCCATCAGTGAGGGGTCATCTGGAAACACCATATATTTT
15,.,TRBJ2-2,.,TRBV6-5,CASSVQGADTGELFF,TGTGCCAGCAGCGTACAGGGCGCGGACACCGGGGAGCTGTTTTTT
13,.,TRBJ2-7,.,TRBV11-2,CASSPKSAYEQYF,TGTGCCAGCAGCCCCAAGTCAGCCTACGAGCAGTACTTC
13,.,TRBJ1-5,.,TRBV6-1,CASSEIGPEALHF,TGTGCCAGCAGTGAAATTGGACCCGAGGCCCTGCATTTT
13,.,TRBJ1-1,.,TRBV20-1,CSTRTIANTEAFF,TGCAGTACTAGAACAATAGCTAACACTGAAGCTTTCTTT
14,TRBD2,TRBJ2-1,few,TRBV6-5,CASHTSGGYNEQFF,TGTGCCAGCCATACTAGCGGGGGTTACAATGAGCAGTTCTTC
12,.,TRBJ1-5,.,TRBV6-1,CASSEPSQPQHF,TGTGCCAGCAGTGAACCAAGTCAACCCCAGCATTTT
14,.,TRBJ1-5,.,TRBV10-3,CATSEPGPWESQHF,TGTGCCACCAGTGAACCGGGACCCTGGGAGTCCCAGCATTTT
15,.,TRBJ1-3,once,TRBV6-6,CASRLAQNSGYTIYF,TGTGCCAGCAGGTTAGCGCAGAACTCTGGATACACCATATATTTT
17,TRBD2,TRBJ2-3,.,TRBV12-3/TRBV12-4,CANSELGLADGTDTQYF,TGTGCCAATAGCGAGCTCGGACTAGCGGACGGCACAGATACGCAGTATTTT
14,.,TRBJ2-7,once,TRBV4-1,CASSLAESSYEQCF,TGTGCCAGCAGTCTGGCGGAGAGCTCCTACGAGCAATGCTTC
15,.,TRBJ2-2,.,TRBV11-3,CASVSGKENTGELSF,TGTGCCAGCGTCTCGGGCAAAGAGAACACCGGGGAGCTGTCTTTT
11,.,TRBJ2-1,.,TRBV11-1,CASNLDDEQLF,TGTGCCAGCAACTTAGACGATGAGCAGTTGTTC
13,TRBD2,TRBJ2-5,.,TRBV5-4,CACGGQREETQYF,TGTGCCTGCGGGGGGCAGAGAGAAGAGACCCAGTACTTC
15,.,TRBJ1-1,few,TRBV6-1,CASSENGLLNTEAFF,TGTGCCAGCAGTGAAAATGGTCTATTGAACACTGAAGCTTTCTTT
18,.,TRBJ2-3,.,TRBV6-2/TRBV6-3,CASSPLAPGRYLEDTQYF,TGTGCCAGCAGTCCCCTTGCCCCGGGCAGGTATTTAGAGGATACGCAGTATTTT
13,.,TRBJ1-4,.,TRBV12-3/TRBV12-4,CASAVRLGEKLFF,TGTGCCAGCGCTGTGAGGCTTGGAGAAAAACTATTTTTT
14,.,TRBJ2-5,.,TRBV29-1,CIVALQSGGETLYF,TGCATCGTTGCATTACAGTCTGGGGGCGAGACCCTGTACTTC
14,TRBD1,TRBJ1-2,.,TRBV10-3,CAIRTDREFDGYTF,TGTGCCATCAGGACGGACAGGGAGTTTGATGGCTACACCTTC
15,TRBD2,TRBJ2-1,many,TRBV29-1,CSVEGPGLVDNEQFF,TGCAGCGTTGAAGGCCCTGGACTAGTTGATAATGAGCAGTTCTTC
16,.,TRBJ2-3,once,TRBV6-2/TRBV6-3,CASSYRDSPFTDTQYF,TGTGCCAGCAGTTACAGGGACTCACCCTTCACAGATACTCAGTATTTT
15,.,TRBJ1-3,.,TRBV19,CASSTIRSSGNTIYF,TGTGCCAGTAGCACGATCCGTTCTTCTGGAAACACCATATATTTT
12,.,TRBJ2-7,.,TRBV12-3/TRBV12-4,CASRQQGYYQYF,TGTGCCAGCAGGCAACAGGGTTACTATCAGTACTTC
13,.,TRBJ2-3,.,TRBV11-2,CASSRGHTVTQYF,TGTGCCAGCAGCCGAGGACACACAGTTACGCAGTATTTT
15,.,TRBJ2-5,.,TRBV11-3,CASSPSRRGYETQYF,TGTGCCAGTAGCCCGAGCCGGAGAGGGTACGAGACCCAGTACTTC
15,TRBD2,TRBJ2-3,.,TRBV5-4,CGSGPASGSTDTQYF,TGTGGCAGCGGGCCTGCTAGCGGGAGCACAGATACGCAATATTTT
19,TRBD2,TRBJ2-1,.,TRBV6-5,CASGNSGLAGGRFYNEQFF,TGTGCCAGCGGAAATTCGGGACTAGCGGGAGGTAGGTTCTACAATGAGCAGTTCTTC
16,TRBD1,TRBJ2-2,.,TRBV20-1,CSAALGQGRVAGELFF,TGTAGTGCTGCTCTGGGACAGGGGCGGGTCGCCGGGGAGCTGTTTTTT
12,.,TRBJ2-4,few,TRBV12-3/TRBV12-4,CASSLGGTLVRF,TGTGCCAGCAGTTTAGGGGGTACTCTAGTGCGCTTC
16,TRBD2,TRBJ2-2,many,TRBV29-1,CSVAGTSGSYTGELFF,TGCAGCGTTGCCGGGACTAGCGGGAGCTACACCGGGGAGCTGTTTTTT
15,.,TRBJ1-1,once,TRBV11-2,CANSPGDGLNTEAFF,TGTGCCAACAGCCCCGGGGACGGTCTGAATACTGAAGCTTTCTTT
22,TRBD2,TRBJ2-1,.,TRBV6-1,CTSSEGTSGWWPAPRSYNEQFF,TGTACCAGCAGTGAAGGGACTAGCGGGTGGTGGCCAGCTCCCCGCTCCTACAATGAGCAGTTCTTC
17,TRBD1,TRBJ1-5,.,TRBV6-5,CASSYSIPGTGNQPQHF,TGTGCCAGCAGTTACTCAATACCCGGGACAGGGAATCAGCCCCAGCATTTT
12,TRBD2,TRBJ2-5,.,TRBV20-1,CSARSGGETQHF,TGCAGTGCTAGAAGTGGGGGGGAGACCCAGCACTTC
15,TRBD1,TRBJ1-2,.,TRBV28,CASSRGTGLSVGYTF,TGTGCCAGCAGCCGCGGGACAGGGCTTTCGGTTGGCTACACCTTC
13,TRBD2,TRBJ2-1,.,TRBV29-1,CNGMGLARDEQLF,TGCAACGGGATGGGACTAGCGAGGGATGAGCAGTTATTC
14,.,TRBJ2-2,.,TRBV5-4,CANSLVDRAGELFF,TGTGCCAACAGCTTGGTGGATAGAGCCGGGGAACTGTTTTTT
14,.,TRBJ2-3,few,TRBV10-2,CASSHSQYTDTQYF,TGCGCCAGCAGTCATAGCCAGTACACAGATACGCAGTATTTT